The present entry profiles one TCR beta chain with its context. Germline assignment: CDR1 SNHLY and CDR2 FYNNEI. This CDR3 spans 15 amino acids. J lost 5 bases, V lost 7 bases, and 12 bases had no gene match. This specimen belongs to a study of blood T cells in healthy people across ages. A J-beta primer mix and a sample-barcoded 5' primer were used in a second PCR of roughly 7 to 12 cycles. Each CDR3 protein is one row after TCRdb ran MiXCR on the 5' RACE reads. The table includes roughly 800,000 distinct CDR3 sequences, about 53% detected once. Sequenced input: blood. J is TRBJ2-5 and V is TRBV2, with 8 bases lining up with TRBD2. The receptor was derived from a man older than 75 in good health. For the CDR3, the DNA is TGTGCCAGCACCGTGGAGGGACTAGGGGCTGAGACCCAGTACTTC. Protein: CASTVEGLGAETQYF.